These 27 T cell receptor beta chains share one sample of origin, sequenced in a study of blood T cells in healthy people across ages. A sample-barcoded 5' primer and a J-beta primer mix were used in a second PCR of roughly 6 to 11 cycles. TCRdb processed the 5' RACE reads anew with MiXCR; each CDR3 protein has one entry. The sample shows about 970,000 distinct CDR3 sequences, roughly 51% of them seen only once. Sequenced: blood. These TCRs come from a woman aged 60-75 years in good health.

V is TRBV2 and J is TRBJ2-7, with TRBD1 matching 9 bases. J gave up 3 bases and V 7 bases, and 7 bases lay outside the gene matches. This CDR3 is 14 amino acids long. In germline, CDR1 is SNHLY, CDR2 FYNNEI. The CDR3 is CASTKDRGNYEQYF. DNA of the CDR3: TGTGCCAGCACTAAGGACAGGGGCAACTACGAGCAGTACTTC.

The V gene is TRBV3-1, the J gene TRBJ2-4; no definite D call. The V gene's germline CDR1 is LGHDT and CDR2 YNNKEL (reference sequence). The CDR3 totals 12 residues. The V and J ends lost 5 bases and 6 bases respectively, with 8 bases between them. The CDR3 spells CASSNLGNIQYF. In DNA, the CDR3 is TGTGCCAGCAGCAACCTGGGAAACATTCAGTACTTC.

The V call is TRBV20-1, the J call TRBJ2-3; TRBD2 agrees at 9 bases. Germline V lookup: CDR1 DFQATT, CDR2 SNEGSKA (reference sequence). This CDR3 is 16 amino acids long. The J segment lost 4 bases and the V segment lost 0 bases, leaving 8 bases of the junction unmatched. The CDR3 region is CSARETSGRPPDTQYF. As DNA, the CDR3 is TGCAGTGCTAGAGAAACAAGCGGGAGGCCCCCAGATACGCAGTATTTT.

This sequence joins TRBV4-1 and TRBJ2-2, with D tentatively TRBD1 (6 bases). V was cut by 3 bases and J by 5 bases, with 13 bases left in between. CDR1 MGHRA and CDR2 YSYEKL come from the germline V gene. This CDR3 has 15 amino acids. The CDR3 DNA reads TGCGCCAGCAGCCATCCGTGGACAGAGACCGGGGAGCTGTTTTTT. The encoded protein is CASSHPWTETGELFF.

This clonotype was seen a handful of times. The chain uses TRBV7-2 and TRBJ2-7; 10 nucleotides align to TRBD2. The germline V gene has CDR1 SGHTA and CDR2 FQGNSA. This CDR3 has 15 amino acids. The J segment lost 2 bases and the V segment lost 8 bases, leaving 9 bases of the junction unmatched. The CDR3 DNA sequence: TGTGCCAGCGGGGGCGGGACTAGCGTTACCTACGAGCAGTACTTC. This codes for CASGGGTSVTYEQYF.

The CDR3 coding sequence is TGTGCCAGCAGGGCGAACAGGGGCAGCAATGAGCAGTTCTTC. It specifies CASRANRGSNEQFF. This chain links TRBV12-3 or TRBV12-4 with TRBJ2-1; 7 bases are shared with TRBD1. The CDR3 is 14 amino acids. V lost 6 bases to trimming and J lost 6 bases; unmatched junction nucleotides: 8.

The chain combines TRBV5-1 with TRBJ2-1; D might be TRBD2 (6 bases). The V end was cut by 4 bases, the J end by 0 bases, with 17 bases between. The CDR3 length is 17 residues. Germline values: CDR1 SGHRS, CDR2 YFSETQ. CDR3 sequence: CASSAVSGVSSYNEQFF. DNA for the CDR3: TGCGCCAGCAGCGCGGTTAGCGGAGTAAGCTCCTACAATGAGCAGTTCTTC.

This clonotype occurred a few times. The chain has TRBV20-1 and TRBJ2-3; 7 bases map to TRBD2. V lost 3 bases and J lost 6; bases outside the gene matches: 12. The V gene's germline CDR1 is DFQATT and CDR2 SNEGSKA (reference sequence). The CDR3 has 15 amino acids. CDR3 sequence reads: CSARHGTIRRDTQYF. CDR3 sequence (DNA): TGCAGTGCTAGGCACGGGACTATAAGACGGGATACGCAGTATTTT.

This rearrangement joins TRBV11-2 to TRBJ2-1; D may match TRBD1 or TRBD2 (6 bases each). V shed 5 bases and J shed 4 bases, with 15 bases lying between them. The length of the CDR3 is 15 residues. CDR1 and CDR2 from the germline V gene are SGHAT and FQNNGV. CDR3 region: CASSKSGGGYNEQFF. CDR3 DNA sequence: TGTGCCAGCAGCAAGAGCGGAGGGGGGTACAATGAGCAGTTCTTC.

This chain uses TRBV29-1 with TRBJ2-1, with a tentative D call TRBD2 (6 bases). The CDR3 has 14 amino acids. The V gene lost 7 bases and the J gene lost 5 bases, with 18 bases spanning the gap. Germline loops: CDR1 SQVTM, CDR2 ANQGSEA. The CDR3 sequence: CSGLGGPLDNEQFF. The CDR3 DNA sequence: TGCAGCGGCCTCGGGGGACCCCTTGACAATGAGCAGTTCTTC.

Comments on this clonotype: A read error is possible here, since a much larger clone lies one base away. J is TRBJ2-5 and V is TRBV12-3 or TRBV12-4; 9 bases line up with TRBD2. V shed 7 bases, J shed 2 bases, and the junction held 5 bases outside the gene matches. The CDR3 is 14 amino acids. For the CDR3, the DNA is TGTGCCAGCATTTTTGCGGGAGGGCAAGAGACCCAGTACTTC. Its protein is CASIFAGGQETQYF.

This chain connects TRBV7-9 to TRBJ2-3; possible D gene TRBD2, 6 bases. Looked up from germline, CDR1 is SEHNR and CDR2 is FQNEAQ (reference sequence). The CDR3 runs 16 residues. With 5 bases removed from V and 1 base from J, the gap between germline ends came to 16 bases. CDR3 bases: TGTGCCAGCAGCCCCTTTTTCCGGAGGGGCACAGATACGCAGTATTTT. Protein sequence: CASSPFFRRGTDTQYF.

CDR3 in amino acids: CSEGSLLGNEQYF. CDR3 sequence (DNA): TGCAGCGAAGGGAGTCTCCTAGGGAATGAGCAGTACTTC. V gene TRBV29-1 combines with J gene TRBJ2-7; D perhaps matches TRBD2 (5 bases). In germline, CDR1 is SQVTM, CDR2 ANQGSEA. V gave up 7 bases and J gave up 7 bases, with 20 bases separating them. This CDR3 is built from 13 residues.

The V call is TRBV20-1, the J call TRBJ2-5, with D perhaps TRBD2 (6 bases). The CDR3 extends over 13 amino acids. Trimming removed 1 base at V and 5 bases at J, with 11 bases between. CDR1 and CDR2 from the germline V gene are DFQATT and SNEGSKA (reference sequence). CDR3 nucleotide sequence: TGCAGTGCTAGAGTCGGGAGCTGGGAGACCCAGTACTTC. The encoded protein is CSARVGSWETQYF.

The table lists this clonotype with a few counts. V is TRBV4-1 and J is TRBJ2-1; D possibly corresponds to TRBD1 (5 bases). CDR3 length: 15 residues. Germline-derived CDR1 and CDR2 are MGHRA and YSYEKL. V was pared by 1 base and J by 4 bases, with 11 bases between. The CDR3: CASSQVQGSYNEQFF. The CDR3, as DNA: TGCGCCAGCAGCCAAGTTCAGGGTTCGTACAATGAGCAGTTCTTC.

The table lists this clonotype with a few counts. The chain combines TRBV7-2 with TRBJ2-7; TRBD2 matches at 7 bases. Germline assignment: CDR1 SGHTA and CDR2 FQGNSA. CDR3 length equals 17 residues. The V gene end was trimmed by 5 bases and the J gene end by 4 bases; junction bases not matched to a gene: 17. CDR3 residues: CASSVTPSGSHGYEQYF. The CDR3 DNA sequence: TGTGCCAGCAGCGTAACCCCTAGCGGTTCCCATGGGTACGAGCAGTACTTC.

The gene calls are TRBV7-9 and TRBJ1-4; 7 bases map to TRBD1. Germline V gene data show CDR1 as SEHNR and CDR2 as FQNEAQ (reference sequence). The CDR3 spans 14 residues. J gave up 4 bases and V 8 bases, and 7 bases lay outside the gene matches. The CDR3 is CASGGGQINEKLFF. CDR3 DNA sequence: TGTGCCAGCGGCGGGGGACAGATTAATGAAAAACTGTTTTTT. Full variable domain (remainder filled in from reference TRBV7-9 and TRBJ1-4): DTGVSQNPRHKITKRGQNVTFRCDPISEHNRLYWYRQTLGQGPEFLTYFQNEAQLEKSRLLSDRFSAERPKGSFSTLEIQRTEQGDSAMYLCASGGGQINEKLFFGSGTQLSVL.

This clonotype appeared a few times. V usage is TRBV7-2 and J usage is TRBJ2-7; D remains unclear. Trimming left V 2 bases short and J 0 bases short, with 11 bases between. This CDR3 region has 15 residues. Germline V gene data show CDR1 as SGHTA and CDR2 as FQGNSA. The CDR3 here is CASSLRSASSYEQYF. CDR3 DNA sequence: TGTGCCAGCAGCTTAAGAAGCGCGAGCTCCTACGAGCAGTACTTC.

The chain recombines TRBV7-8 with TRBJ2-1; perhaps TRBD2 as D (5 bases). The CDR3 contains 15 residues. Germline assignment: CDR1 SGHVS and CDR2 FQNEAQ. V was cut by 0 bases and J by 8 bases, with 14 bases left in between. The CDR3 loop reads CASSLALARQDEQFF. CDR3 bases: TGTGCCAGCAGCTTAGCTCTAGCTCGGCAGGATGAGCAGTTCTTC.

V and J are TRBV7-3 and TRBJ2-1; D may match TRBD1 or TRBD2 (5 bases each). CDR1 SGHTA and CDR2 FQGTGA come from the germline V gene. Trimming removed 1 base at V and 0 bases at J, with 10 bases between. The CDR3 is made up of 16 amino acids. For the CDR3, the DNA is TGTGCCAGCAGCTTAATGGGGGATAGCTCCTACAATGAGCAGTTCTTC. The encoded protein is CASSLMGDSSYNEQFF.

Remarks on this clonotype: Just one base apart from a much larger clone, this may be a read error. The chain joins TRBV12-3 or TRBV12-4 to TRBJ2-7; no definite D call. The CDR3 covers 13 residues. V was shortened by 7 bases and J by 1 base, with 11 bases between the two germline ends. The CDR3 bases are TGTGCCAGCATTTTCACTCTTTCCTACGAGCAGTACTTC. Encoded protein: CASIFTLSYEQYF.

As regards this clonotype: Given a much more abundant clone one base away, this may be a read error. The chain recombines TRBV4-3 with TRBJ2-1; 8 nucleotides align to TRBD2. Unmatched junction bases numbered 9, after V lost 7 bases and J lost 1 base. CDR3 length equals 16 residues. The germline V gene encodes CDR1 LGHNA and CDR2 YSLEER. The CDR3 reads CASNQVSGRSYNEQFF. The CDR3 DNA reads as TGCGCCAGCAACCAGGTCAGCGGGAGATCCTACAATGAGCAGTTCTTC.

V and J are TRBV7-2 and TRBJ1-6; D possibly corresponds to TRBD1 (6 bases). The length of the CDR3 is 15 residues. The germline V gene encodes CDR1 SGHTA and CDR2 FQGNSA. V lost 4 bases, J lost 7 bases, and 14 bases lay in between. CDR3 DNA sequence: TGTGCCAGCAGCTCCCTAGGACAGTTAAATTCACCCCTCCACTTT. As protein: CASSSLGQLNSPLHF. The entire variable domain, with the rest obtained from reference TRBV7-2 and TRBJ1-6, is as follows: GAGVSQSPSNKVTEKGKDVELRCDPISGHTALYWYRQSLGQGLEFLIYFQGNSAPDKSGLPSDRFSAERTGGSVSTLTIQRTQQEDSAVYLCASSSLGQLNSPLHFGNGTRLTVT.

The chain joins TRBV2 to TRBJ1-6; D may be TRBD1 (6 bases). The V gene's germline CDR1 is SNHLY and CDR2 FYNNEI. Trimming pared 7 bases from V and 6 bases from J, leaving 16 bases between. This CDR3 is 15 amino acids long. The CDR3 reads CASIGVTGPNSPLHF. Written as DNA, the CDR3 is TGTGCCAGCATAGGGGTAACAGGGCCTAATTCACCCCTCCACTTT.

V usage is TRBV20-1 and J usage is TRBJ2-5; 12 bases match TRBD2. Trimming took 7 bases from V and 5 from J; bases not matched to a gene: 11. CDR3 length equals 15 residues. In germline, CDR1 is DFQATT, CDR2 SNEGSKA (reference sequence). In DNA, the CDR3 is TGCAGTGGCGCCCCTAGCGGGAGGGTCCTTGAGACCCAGTACTTC. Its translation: CSGAPSGRVLETQYF.

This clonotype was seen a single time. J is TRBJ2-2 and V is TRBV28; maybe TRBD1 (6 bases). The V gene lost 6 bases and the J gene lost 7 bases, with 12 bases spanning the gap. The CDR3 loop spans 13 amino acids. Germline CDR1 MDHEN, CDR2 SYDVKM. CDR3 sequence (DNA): TGTGCCAGCAGACCCAGGGGTATCGGGGAGCTGTTTTTT. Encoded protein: CASRPRGIGELFF.

CDR3 residues: CASSYSKTSGSRADTQYF. The CDR3 coding sequence is TGTGCCAGCAGTTACTCGAAGACTAGCGGGAGTAGGGCAGATACGCAGTATTTT. The rearrangement joins TRBV6-2 or TRBV6-3 to TRBJ2-3; 12 nucleotides line up with TRBD2. The germline V gene encodes CDR1 MNHEY and CDR2 SVGEGT. The V gene end was trimmed by 0 bases and the J gene end by 4 bases; junction bases not matched to a gene: 8. The CDR3 is made up of 18 amino acids.